This T cell receptor beta chain was observed in a study of blood T cells in healthy people across ages. The J segment lost 3 bases and the V segment lost 4 bases, leaving 2 bases of the junction unmatched. CDR3 length equals 13 residues. The germline V gene encodes CDR1 MGHRA and CDR2 YSYEKL. Alongside a J-beta primer mix, a sample-barcoded 5' primer served in a second PCR lasting 7 to 11 cycles. From the 5' RACE reads, TCRdb called clonotypes with MiXCR, one entry per CDR3 protein. The data contain roughly 800,000 distinct CDR3 sequences, roughly 64% of them singletons. Notes on the study in general: Naive CD4+ cells and diversity were both higher in long-lived donors than in aged donors. There was a strong correlation between TCR beta diversity and naive T cell percentage. Diversity estimates drawn from one million T cells were deemed underestimates.

This clonotype appeared a few times. Its antigen remains unidentified. The chain links TRBV4-1 to TRBJ2-7, with 8 bases fitting TRBD1. The sequence came from a man aged 25-45 years in good health. The material sequenced was blood. As DNA, the CDR3 is TGCGCCAGCAGCCCAGGGGGCTACTACGAGCAGTACTTC. Its protein is CASSPGGYYEQYF.